This TCR beta chain was sequenced in a study of CD8 T cells in Susac syndrome. General study results and limits: The authors acknowledged that their TCR sequencing and HLA analysis involved a relatively small number of individuals.

An input of roughly 0.5 to 1 ug of RNA was subjected to reverse transcription using random hexamers. The method of amplification for TCR beta CDR3 was immunoSEQ multiplex PCR, covering 54 Vbeta and 13 Jbeta. TCRdb processed the immunoSEQ multiplex PCR reads anew with MiXCR; each CDR3 protein has one entry. The sample consists of some 300,000 distinct CDR3 sequences, around 85% of them appearing once. As regards this clonotype: The antigen remains unidentified.

Trimming removed 3 bases at V and 5 bases at J, with 10 bases between. CDR1 MNHEY and CDR2 SMNVEV come from the germline V gene (reference sequence). The CDR3 is 14 amino acids. The study sequenced TCR beta in blood CD8+ and CD4+ T cells. CD8+ and CD4+ T cells were negatively isolated; TEMRA cells were FACS-enriched. The rearrangement links TRBV27 to TRBJ1-4; the D gene is possibly TRBD1 (5 bases). Sequenced input: CD8+ T cells from PBMCs. The sequence derives from a human donor with multiple sclerosis. The CDR3 here is CASSLGRGNEKLFF. The CDR3 DNA reads as TGTGCCAGCAGTTTGGGGAGGGGCAATGAAAAACTGTTTTTT.